This is a list of T cell receptor beta chains from one sample in a study of blood T cells in healthy people across ages. TCRdb itself ran the 5' RACE reads through MiXCR, one entry per CDR3 protein. The sample shows some 1,800,000 distinct CDR3 sequences, about two fifths of them seen only once. The sample consisted of blood. All receptors derive from a human donor in good health. Both conserved end residues are part of each CDR3. The order of the fields is D gene, clone size, V gene, J gene, CDR3 protein, CDR3 DNA. The D gene is left open where the match is weak. Size tells how often a clone was seen (once, few, many) or the class of an expanded clone, and some rows leave it out.

d_gene: NA
abundance: few
v_gene: TRBV7-2
j_gene: TRBJ2-5
CDR3aa: CASSLVSFSSTQYF
CDR3nt: TGTGCCAGCAGCTTAGTCAGTTTTTCTTCGACCCAGTACTTC

d_gene: NA
abundance: NA
v_gene: TRBV7-9
j_gene: TRBJ1-4
CDR3aa: CASTPERSTNEKLFF
CDR3nt: TGTGCCAGCACCCCTGAACGTTCAACTAATGAAAAACTGTTTTTT

d_gene: TRBD2
abundance: few
v_gene: TRBV6-2/TRBV6-3
j_gene: TRBJ2-7
CDR3aa: CASSWLTSGVLNYEQYF
CDR3nt: TGTGCCAGCAGTTGGTTGACTAGCGGGGTCCTTAACTACGAGCAGTACTTC

d_gene: NA
abundance: NA
v_gene: TRBV5-1
j_gene: TRBJ2-7
CDR3aa: CASSLEAELYEQYF
CDR3nt: TGCGCCAGCAGCTTGGAGGCAGAATTGTACGAGCAGTACTTC

d_gene: TRBD1
abundance: few
v_gene: TRBV29-1
j_gene: TRBJ1-4
CDR3aa: CSVTGTGNEKLFF
CDR3nt: TGCAGCGTTACCGGGACAGGGAATGAAAAACTGTTTTTT

d_gene: NA
abundance: NA
v_gene: TRBV5-6
j_gene: TRBJ1-2
CDR3aa: CASSLNMGADRHGYTF
CDR3nt: TGTGCCAGCAGCTTGAATATGGGGGCTGATCGTCATGGCTACACCTTC

d_gene: NA
abundance: NA
v_gene: TRBV7-2
j_gene: TRBJ2-2
CDR3aa: CASMGFANTGELFF
CDR3nt: TGTGCCTCCATGGGGTTCGCGAACACCGGGGAGCTGTTTTTT

d_gene: NA
abundance: NA
v_gene: TRBV11-3
j_gene: TRBJ1-1
CDR3aa: CASAPGGPYLNTEAFF
CDR3nt: TGTGCCAGCGCGCCCGGAGGCCCTTACTTGAACACTGAAGCTTTCTTT

d_gene: TRBD1
abundance: few
v_gene: TRBV5-4
j_gene: TRBJ1-1
CDR3aa: CASSLGDRGSEAFF
CDR3nt: TGTGCCAGCAGCTTGGGGGACAGGGGTTCGGAAGCTTTCTTT

d_gene: NA
abundance: once
v_gene: TRBV7-9
j_gene: TRBJ1-2
CDR3aa: CASSLGIQGGDGYTF
CDR3nt: TGTGCCAGCAGCTTAGGGATCCAGGGAGGAGATGGTTACACCTTC

d_gene: TRBD1
abundance: NA
v_gene: TRBV6-1
j_gene: TRBJ2-7
CDR3aa: CASRSPDRENYWTEQYF
CDR3nt: TGTGCCAGCAGGTCGCCGGACAGGGAGAATTATTGGACCGAGCAGTACTTC

d_gene: NA
abundance: NA
v_gene: TRBV28
j_gene: TRBJ1-6
CDR3aa: CAGGDINSPLHF
CDR3nt: TGTGCCGGCGGGGATATTAATTCACCCCTCCACTTT

d_gene: NA
abundance: NA
v_gene: TRBV20-1
j_gene: TRBJ2-7
CDR3aa: CSARGSANYEQYF
CDR3nt: TGCAGTGCTAGGGGCAGTGCCAACTACGAGCAGTACTTC

d_gene: TRBD1
abundance: NA
v_gene: TRBV20-1
j_gene: TRBJ1-2
CDR3aa: CSADRPWGGYTF
CDR3nt: TGCAGTGCGGACAGGCCTTGGGGAGGCTACACCTTC

d_gene: NA
abundance: few
v_gene: TRBV7-2
j_gene: TRBJ1-2
CDR3aa: CACSLAASPSYTF
CDR3nt: TGTGCCTGCAGCTTAGCGGCCAGCCCTTCCTACACCTTC

d_gene: NA
abundance: NA
v_gene: TRBV25-1
j_gene: TRBJ2-7
CDR3aa: CASSEFGSTYEQYF
CDR3nt: TGTGCCAGCAGTGAATTTGGGAGTACCTACGAGCAGTACTTC

d_gene: TRBD2
abundance: NA
v_gene: TRBV7-2
j_gene: TRBJ2-7
CDR3aa: CASSGLQGGGTPYEQYF
CDR3nt: TGTGCCAGCAGCGGACTCCAAGGCGGGGGGACACCTTACGAGCAGTACTTC

d_gene: TRBD1
abundance: once
v_gene: TRBV5-1
j_gene: TRBJ1-2
CDR3aa: CASSLRETGGRYGYTF
CDR3nt: TGCGCCAGCAGCCTGCGTGAGACAGGGGGAAGGTATGGCTACACCTTC

d_gene: TRBD2
abundance: NA
v_gene: TRBV5-1
j_gene: TRBJ2-1
CDR3aa: CASSLFPSGGQIYNEQFF
CDR3nt: TGCGCCAGCAGCTTGTTTCCTAGCGGGGGCCAGATCTACAATGAGCAGTTCTTC

d_gene: NA
abundance: few
v_gene: TRBV27
j_gene: TRBJ2-1
CDR3aa: CASALRTTAYNEQFF
CDR3nt: TGTGCCAGCGCGCTTCGAACGACAGCCTACAATGAGCAGTTCTTC

d_gene: NA
abundance: few
v_gene: TRBV4-3
j_gene: TRBJ2-4
CDR3aa: CASSQDGFRNIQYF
CDR3nt: TGCGCCAGCAGCCAAGATGGGTTTCGGAACATTCAGTACTTC

d_gene: NA
abundance: NA
v_gene: TRBV2
j_gene: TRBJ2-7
CDR3aa: CASTGLISYEQYF
CDR3nt: TGTGCCAGCACAGGTCTCATCTCCTACGAGCAGTACTTC

d_gene: TRBD1
abundance: NA
v_gene: TRBV3-1
j_gene: TRBJ2-7
CDR3aa: CASSQDPDRVLFTGPYEQYF
CDR3nt: TGTGCCAGCAGCCAAGATCCCGACAGGGTTCTTTTTACCGGCCCCTACGAGCAGTACTTC

d_gene: TRBD1
abundance: NA
v_gene: TRBV7-9
j_gene: TRBJ1-2
CDR3aa: CASSLIWDRDGYTF
CDR3nt: TGTGCCAGCAGCTTGATTTGGGACAGAGATGGCTACACCTTC

d_gene: NA
abundance: NA
v_gene: TRBV7-9
j_gene: TRBJ2-1
CDR3aa: CANSLESAINEQFF
CDR3nt: TGTGCCAACAGCTTAGAATCGGCTATCAATGAGCAGTTCTTC

d_gene: NA
abundance: NA
v_gene: TRBV10-3
j_gene: TRBJ1-1
CDR3aa: CAISGATGTEAFF
CDR3nt: TGTGCCATCAGTGGAGCAACAGGGACTGAAGCTTTCTTT

d_gene: NA
abundance: NA
v_gene: TRBV11-2
j_gene: TRBJ2-2
CDR3aa: CASSLRVAGGGELFF
CDR3nt: TGTGCCAGCAGCCTCCGGGTCGCGGGCGGCGGGGAGCTGTTTTTT

d_gene: NA
abundance: few
v_gene: TRBV5-1
j_gene: TRBJ1-2
CDR3aa: CASSLYETGSSDGYTF
CDR3nt: TGCGCCAGCAGCTTGTACGAGACGGGCTCGTCGGATGGCTACACCTTC

d_gene: NA
abundance: NA
v_gene: TRBV7-7
j_gene: TRBJ2-5
CDR3aa: CASSQGHGPPQETQYF
CDR3nt: TGTGCCAGCAGCCAAGGCCACGGGCCCCCTCAAGAGACCCAGTACTTC

d_gene: TRBD1
abundance: NA
v_gene: TRBV20-1
j_gene: TRBJ1-2
CDR3aa: CSARVPGQGLYGYTF
CDR3nt: TGCAGTGCTAGAGTCCCGGGACAGGGGTTATATGGCTACACCTTC

d_gene: TRBD2
abundance: NA
v_gene: TRBV20-1
j_gene: TRBJ2-1
CDR3aa: CSANNGGYNEQFF
CDR3nt: TGCAGTGCCAATAACGGGGGGTACAATGAGCAGTTCTTC

d_gene: NA
abundance: NA
v_gene: TRBV7-2
j_gene: TRBJ2-3
CDR3aa: CAIGGGVGTDTQYF
CDR3nt: TGTGCCATCGGAGGGGGGGTTGGGACAGATACGCAGTATTTT

d_gene: NA
abundance: NA
v_gene: TRBV12-3/TRBV12-4
j_gene: TRBJ2-5
CDR3aa: CASSSIRDTRQYF
CDR3nt: TGTGCCAGCAGCAGTATAAGGGACACCCGGCAGTACTTC

d_gene: NA
abundance: few
v_gene: TRBV20-1
j_gene: TRBJ1-6
CDR3aa: CSARDAAGSGSPLHF
CDR3nt: TGCAGTGCTAGAGATGCGGCAGGGAGTGGTTCACCCCTCCACTTT

d_gene: NA
abundance: NA
v_gene: TRBV4-2
j_gene: TRBJ1-2
CDR3aa: CASSPTATGTNYGYTF
CDR3nt: TGTGCCAGCAGCCCGACGGCGACAGGTACTAACTATGGCTACACCTTC

d_gene: NA
abundance: NA
v_gene: TRBV5-1
j_gene: TRBJ1-5
CDR3aa: CASSPDRFDQPQHF
CDR3nt: TGCGCCAGCAGCCCAGACAGGTTCGATCAGCCCCAGCATTTT

d_gene: NA
abundance: NA
v_gene: TRBV5-1
j_gene: TRBJ2-3
CDR3aa: CASSLNSKITDTQYF
CDR3nt: TGCGCCAGCAGCTTGAACAGCAAGATAACGGATACGCAGTATTTT

d_gene: TRBD1
abundance: NA
v_gene: TRBV5-5
j_gene: TRBJ1-1
CDR3aa: CASSRGQGASTEAFF
CDR3nt: TGTGCCAGCAGCAGGGGACAGGGGGCGAGCACTGAAGCTTTCTTT

d_gene: NA
abundance: many
v_gene: TRBV7-9
j_gene: TRBJ2-7
CDR3aa: CASRDTLTYEQYF
CDR3nt: TGTGCCAGCAGGGACACTTTAACCTACGAGCAGTACTTC

d_gene: TRBD1
abundance: many
v_gene: TRBV7-2
j_gene: TRBJ2-3
CDR3aa: CASSPRTGGGTDTQYF
CDR3nt: TGTGCCAGCAGCCCGCGGACAGGGGGCGGCACAGATACGCAGTATTTT

d_gene: NA
abundance: NA
v_gene: TRBV29-1
j_gene: TRBJ1-1
CDR3aa: CSAPTGTEAFF
CDR3nt: TGCAGCGCCCCGACAGGAACTGAAGCTTTCTTT

d_gene: TRBD2
abundance: NA
v_gene: TRBV4-3
j_gene: TRBJ2-3
CDR3aa: CASSQGSGGGGAADTQYF
CDR3nt: TGCGCCAGCAGCCAAGGGAGTGGGGGCGGGGGGGCCGCGGATACGCAGTATTTT

d_gene: NA
abundance: NA
v_gene: TRBV18
j_gene: TRBJ1-1
CDR3aa: CASSPEQENTEAFF
CDR3nt: TGTGCCAGCTCACCGGAACAGGAGAACACTGAAGCTTTCTTT

d_gene: NA
abundance: many
v_gene: TRBV9
j_gene: TRBJ2-7
CDR3aa: CASSSSNLNYEQYF
CDR3nt: TGTGCCAGCTCATCCAGCAACCTGAACTACGAGCAGTACTTC

d_gene: NA
abundance: few
v_gene: TRBV6-5
j_gene: TRBJ1-1
CDR3aa: CASSRAGRGTEAFF
CDR3nt: TGTGCCAGCAGTAGGGCAGGGAGAGGCACTGAAGCTTTCTTT

d_gene: TRBD1
abundance: NA
v_gene: TRBV10-3
j_gene: TRBJ1-2
CDR3aa: CAVEGARNYGYTF
CDR3nt: TGTGCCGTGGAGGGGGCGAGGAACTATGGCTACACCTTC

d_gene: TRBD2
abundance: NA
v_gene: TRBV18
j_gene: TRBJ2-7
CDR3aa: CASSPYGTSGGNPYEQYF
CDR3nt: TGTGCCAGCTCACCCTACGGGACTAGCGGGGGGAACCCCTACGAGCAGTACTTC

d_gene: NA
abundance: many
v_gene: TRBV20-1
j_gene: TRBJ1-6
CDR3aa: CSARGQGPICHF
CDR3nt: TGCAGTGCTAGAGGGCAGGGGCCTATATGCCACTTT

d_gene: NA
abundance: NA
v_gene: TRBV7-9
j_gene: TRBJ2-3
CDR3aa: CASSLGHTSTDTQYF
CDR3nt: TGTGCCAGCAGCTTAGGGCACACTAGCACAGATACGCAGTATTTT

d_gene: NA
abundance: NA
v_gene: TRBV2
j_gene: TRBJ2-5
CDR3aa: CASLPRAGSETQYF
CDR3nt: TGTGCCAGCCTCCCCCGGGCAGGGTCAGAGACCCAGTACTTC